Listed below are T cell receptor beta chains from one sample, sequenced in a study of post-analysis software for immune sequencing data. TCRdb re-derived calls from the PCR reads in MiXCR, one entry per CDR3 protein. The profile shows around 710,000 distinct CDR3 sequences, around 45% of them singletons. Sequenced input: blood. The receptor set was obtained from a girl aged 10 to 17 with multiple sclerosis. Both conserved end residues are part of each CDR3. Only some rows state a clone size, as once, few, many or a class for expanded clones.

TRBV9 | . | CASSPTGPHNEQYF
TRBV7-9 | . | CASSPWDTAYEQYF
TRBV19 | . | CASSIGQGAIETQYF
TRBV6-1 | . | CASTERINYGYTF
TRBV20-1 | . | CSATSGQVDNSPLHF
TRBV2 | . | CASSSRGRGPQETQYF
TRBV29-1 | . | CSVGSGSNYGYTF
TRBV11-2 | few | CASSEVGDRTSGNTIYF
TRBV18 | . | CASSPLEQGHHEQYF
TRBV10-3 | few | CAIQDGVVNSPLHF
TRBV20-1 | . | CSARRPGRPSYNEQFF
TRBV9 | few | CASSEGTIGTDRLGEQYF
TRBV5-1 | . | CASSPDLDWTYEQYF
TRBV5-1 | few | CASSAGGGAYEQYF
TRBV12-3/TRBV12-4 | once | CASSPNRDRDQPQHF
TRBV27 | . | CASSFGGMSYEQYF
TRBV21-1 | . | CASSKGRTTYTDTQYF
TRBV20-1 | few | CSARDEFSGGYEQYF
TRBV6-5 | few | CASSPTSGHQETQYF
TRBV9 | . | CASSVAGLQETQYF
TRBV4-1 | few | CASSPRWGQYVSGANVLTF
TRBV2 | . | CASRPTETGGYTF
TRBV5-6 | medium-sized | CASSSALAGGGYEQYF
TRBV10-3 | . | CAISDASGRATDTQYF
TRBV27 | . | CASSFRQGSYGYTF
TRBV29-1 | . | CSVGGPLNTEAFF